The 25 T cell receptor beta chains presented below share a single source sample, sequenced in a study of graft-versus-host responses after intestinal transplantation. Repertoires were generated with immunoSEQ multiplex PCR, while TCRdb's copy carries only in-frame clones and drops some. The table shows about 130,000 clones, with around 90% occurring only once. These receptors are not linked to any known antigen. The sample here was unstimulated CD4+ T cells sorted from spleen or lymph node cells, taken before intestinal transplant. These receptors all come from a human donor who received an intestinal transplant.

The chain joins TRBV19 to TRBJ1-2; D is perhaps TRBD1 (5 bases). This CDR3 comprises 14 residues. V shed 5 bases and J shed 4 bases, with 14 bases lying between them. CDR1 LNHDA and CDR2 SQIVND come from the germline V gene (reference sequence). CDR3: CASSSLQGVYGYTF. DNA for the CDR3: TGTGCCAGTAGTTCGCTGCAGGGCGTCTATGGCTACACCTTC. The full variable domain, completed using reference TRBV19 and TRBJ1-2, is DGGITQSPKYLFRKEGQNVTLSCEQNLNHDAMYWYRQDPGQGLRLIYYSQIVNDFQKGDIAEGYSVSREKKESFPLTVTSAQKNPTAFYLCASSSLQGVYGYTFGSGTRLTVV.

The chain employs TRBV7-9 and TRBJ1-1; D is undetermined. Germline loops: CDR1 SEHNR, CDR2 FQNEAQ (reference sequence). Trimming shortened V by 5 bases and J by 1 base, and 11 bases separated the two germline ends. CDR3 length: 14 amino acids. CDR3 residues: CASSPTPRNTEAFF. For the CDR3, the DNA is TGTGCCAGCAGCCCTACCCCTAGGAACACTGAAGCTTTCTTT. The full variable domain, rest sourced from reference TRBV7-9 and TRBJ1-1, is DTGVSQNPRHKITKRGQNVTFRCDPISEHNRLYWYRQTLGQGPEFLTYFQNEAQLEKSRLLSDRFSAERPKGSFSTLEIQRTEQGDSAMYLCASSPTPRNTEAFFGQGTRLTVV.

The gene calls are TRBV6-5 and TRBJ1-2; 11 nucleotides match TRBD1. This CDR3 contains 13 residues. V gave up 4 bases and J gave up 6 bases; unmatched junction bases: 1. CDR1 is MNHEY and CDR2 is SVGAGI in the germline V gene. CDR3 DNA sequence: TGTGCCAGCAGTTGGACAGGGGGCAATGGCTACACCTTC. Translating it yields CASSWTGGNGYTF.

This clone occurred once. The chain has TRBV18 and TRBJ1-1; perhaps TRBD1 as D (5 bases). CDR1 and CDR2 from the germline V gene are KGHSH and LQKENI. Trimming took 1 base from V and 1 from J, leaving 10 bases between them. This CDR3 contains 15 residues. CDR3 coding DNA: TGTGCCAGCTCACCACGGGACGGGGGGAACACTGAAGCTTTCTTT. This translates into CASSPRDGGNTEAFF.

The rearrangement links TRBV6-1 to TRBJ1-6; D gene uncertain. V was pared by 2 bases and J by 11 bases, with 13 bases between. The CDR3 sequence is 14 residues long. Germline V gene data show CDR1 as MNHNS and CDR2 as SASEGT. The chain's CDR3 is CASSEKEGWAPLHF. As DNA, the CDR3 is TGTGCCAGCAGTGAAAAGGAGGGTTGGGCACCCCTCCACTTT.

The chain employs TRBV5-1 and TRBJ2-1, with D perhaps assigned TRBD1 or TRBD2 (5 bases each). Germline V gene sequence: CDR1 SGHRS, CDR2 YFSETQ. The CDR3 is 15 residues long. Trimming removed 5 bases from V and 5 bases from J, with 17 bases in between. CDR3 region: CASREDPGLDNEQFF. DNA for the CDR3: TGCGCCAGCAGGGAGGATCCAGGGCTCGACAATGAGCAGTTCTTC.

The chain uses TRBV5-1 and TRBJ2-4; D is perhaps TRBD2 (7 bases). This CDR3 has 15 amino acids. Germline loops: CDR1 SGHRS, CDR2 YFSETQ. The V and J ends lost 4 bases and 6 bases respectively, with 17 bases between them. CDR3 nucleotide sequence: TGCGCCAGCAGCCGTCCTGAGGGGGGGGCAAACATTCAGTACTTC. Its protein is CASSRPEGGANIQYF.

V usage is TRBV6-5 and J usage is TRBJ1-6; D unresolved. The CDR3 contains 16 residues. The V end was cut by 0 bases, the J end by 8 bases, with 14 bases between. Germline CDR1 MNHEY, CDR2 SVGAGI. CDR3 in amino acids: CASSYSAAEGYSPLHF. The CDR3 bases are TGTGCCAGCAGTTACTCCGCTGCGGAGGGTTATTCACCCCTCCACTTT.

V usage is TRBV6-1 and J usage is TRBJ1-2; D is ambiguous. This CDR3 spans 14 amino acids. CDR1 is MNHNS, CDR2 SASEGT, per germline. V lost 6 bases and J lost 2, with 13 bases in between. The CDR3 DNA follows: TGTGCCAGCAGGCGCACGGTTGGGAACTATGGCTACACCTTC. This translates into CASRRTVGNYGYTF.

This clone was observed a handful of times. CDR3: CASSLSNTIYF. The CDR3 DNA is TGTGCCAGCAGCTTGTCAAACACCATATATTTT. This chain links TRBV5-6 with TRBJ1-3; D remains unclear. This CDR3 spans 11 amino acids. V shed 1 base and J shed 6 bases, with 2 bases lying between them. Germline V gene data show CDR1 as SGHDT and CDR2 as YYEEEE.

The chain uses TRBV4-2 and TRBJ2-3; 13 bases are shared with TRBD2. This CDR3 contains 17 residues. Losses at the gene ends were 3 bases for V and 2 bases for J; bases not matched to a gene: 5. The germline V gene encodes CDR1 LGHNA and CDR2 YNFKEQ. The CDR3 DNA follows: TGTGCCAGCAGCCAGGCCGGACTAGCGGGAGCCACAGATACGCAGTATTTT. Encoded protein: CASSQAGLAGATDTQYF.

The chain recombines TRBV5-6 with TRBJ2-7, with 9 bases aligning to TRBD1. The germline V gene has CDR1 SGHDT and CDR2 YYEEEE. This CDR3 is 14 amino acids long. J was trimmed by 5 bases and V by 4 bases; bases with no gene match: 7. In DNA form, the CDR3 reads TGTGCCAGCAGCCCGGGACAGGGTAGGAACGAGCAGTACTTC. It specifies CASSPGQGRNEQYF.

The chain couples TRBV19 to TRBJ1-6, with D possibly TRBD1 on 5 matching bases. The CDR3 sequence is 15 residues long. Trimming pared 5 bases from V and 10 bases from J, leaving 18 bases between. Germline V gives CDR1 LNHDA, CDR2 SQIVND (reference sequence). DNA for the CDR3: TGTGCCAGTAGTTCCTGGGGCCCTGATCACTCACCCCTCCACTTT. Translated, it gives CASSSWGPDHSPLHF.

This clone was seen just once. The chain is built from TRBV5-1 and TRBJ2-1, with no clear D. Germline V gene data show CDR1 as SGHRS and CDR2 as YFSETQ. The CDR3 runs to 13 residues. V lost 2 bases to trimming and J lost 6 bases, with 9 bases between them. The CDR3 region is CASSFIPFNEQFF. CDR3 nucleotides: TGCGCCAGCAGCTTTATACCATTCAATGAGCAGTTCTTC.

The DNA of the CDR3 is TGTGCCAGCAGCGTAAGCGCTTCACCCTATGGCTACACCTTC. This encodes CASSVSASPYGYTF. The chain links TRBV9 to TRBJ1-2, with D unresolved. The length of the CDR3 is 14 residues. V lost 1 base to trimming and J lost 4 bases, with 11 bases between them. Germline V gene data show CDR1 as SGDLS and CDR2 as YYNGEE. Complete variable domain (other parts from reference TRBV9 and TRBJ1-2): DSGVTQTPKHLITATGQRVTLRCSPRSGDLSVYWYQQSLDQGLQFLIQYYNGEERAKGNILERFSAQQFPDLHSELNLSSLELGDSALYFCASSVSASPYGYTFGSGTRLTVV.

This sequence joins TRBV14 and TRBJ1-3; D not certain. Trimming left V 2 bases short and J 4 bases short, with 15 bases between. Germline V lookup: CDR1 SGHDN, CDR2 FVKESK. CDR3 size: 16 residues. Here the CDR3 DNA reads TGTGCCAGCAGCCAACAAATACTGGGCTCCGGAAACACCATATATTTT. The encoded protein is CASSQQILGSGNTIYF.

The rearrangement uses TRBV6-5 and TRBJ1-5; a possible D gene is TRBD1 (5 bases). Trimming shortened V by 2 bases and J by 7 bases, and 9 bases separated the two germline ends. The CDR3 has 13 residues. Germline CDR1 MNHEY, CDR2 SVGAGI. The CDR3, as DNA: TGTGCCAGCAGTTACGGCAGGGAACAGCCCCAGCATTTT. Amino acid sequence: CASSYGREQPQHF.

In DNA form, the CDR3 reads TGTGCCAGCAGTGGGATACACAATGAGCAGTTCTTC. It yields the protein CASSGIHNEQFF. The V call is TRBV2, the J call TRBJ2-1; no clear D gene. Germline CDR1 SNHLY, CDR2 FYNNEI. The CDR3 runs to 12 residues. The V end was cut by 4 bases, the J end by 5 bases, with 6 bases between.

V and J are TRBV7-3 and TRBJ1-2; D possibly corresponds to TRBD1 (5 bases). Germline V lookup: CDR1 SGHTA, CDR2 FQGTGA. This CDR3 has 14 amino acids. Trimming removed 5 bases from V and 4 bases from J, with 14 bases in between. CDR3 sequence: CASSPTGGGYGYTF. The CDR3 bases are TGTGCCAGCAGCCCCACTGGGGGGGGCTATGGCTACACCTTC.

In its sample, this clone was seen once. CDR3 nucleotide sequence: TGTGCCAGCAGTTACTTAAGGGGGGCTAACACCGGGGAGCTGTTTTTT. Protein: CASSYLRGANTGELFF. This chain links TRBV6-5 with TRBJ2-2; D could derive from TRBD1 or TRBD2 (6 bases each). CDR1 is MNHEY, CDR2 SVGAGI, per germline. Trimming left V 1 base short and J 2 bases short, with 11 bases between. The CDR3 spans 16 residues.

The chain couples TRBV6-5 to TRBJ2-5; TRBD1 matches 8 bases. The V gene end was trimmed by 6 bases and the J gene end by 4 bases; junction bases not matched to a gene: 4. Germline V gene lookup returns CDR1 MNHEY and CDR2 SVGAGI. This CDR3 spans 13 amino acids. CDR3 nucleotides: TGTGCCAGCAGGGGGACAGGAGGAGAGACCCAGTACTTC. Residues: CASRGTGGETQYF.

The gene calls are TRBV4-1 and TRBJ1-4; the match to TRBD1 covers 7 bases. The CDR3 runs 17 residues. Germline V CDR1 and CDR2: MGHRA, YSYEKL. V lost 0 bases and J lost 6; bases outside the gene matches: 10. The CDR3 protein is CASSQDRGTEDYEKLFF. Written as DNA, the CDR3 is TGCGCCAGCAGCCAAGATCGAGGGACAGAGGACTATGAAAAACTGTTTTTT.

This clone was detected once. The V call is TRBV5-4, the J call TRBJ2-7; possibly TRBD1 for D (6 bases). Trimming left V 5 bases short and J 4 bases short, with 19 bases between. Germline lookup yields CDR1 SGHNT and CDR2 YYREEE (reference sequence). The CDR3 spans 15 residues. The CDR3 region has the DNA TGTGCCAGCAGACCGGGTGGGGGCTCGGAGTACGAGCAGTACTTC. Translating it yields CASRPGGGSEYEQYF.

The rearrangement links TRBV2 to TRBJ1-5; 8 bases are shared with TRBD1. CDR3 length: 14 residues. After removal of 4 bases from V and 6 bases from J, the junction contained 5 bases not matched to a gene. In germline, CDR1 is SNHLY, CDR2 FYNNEI. CDR3 nucleotide sequence: TGTGCCAGCAGTGGGACAGGGACGGGTCAGCCCCAGCATTTT. This gives the protein CASSGTGTGQPQHF.

A word on this clone: This specimen includes other DNA sequences encoding the same CDR3. CDR3 sequence: CASSIGSQETQYF. The CDR3 DNA reads as TGTGCCAGTAGTATAGGATCCCAAGAGACCCAGTACTTC. This chain joins TRBV19 and TRBJ2-5; D is unclear. Germline CDR1 is LNHDA and CDR2 is SQIVND (reference sequence). The CDR3 loop spans 13 amino acids. Trimming removed 1 base at V and 1 base at J, with 4 bases between. Together with reference TRBV19 and TRBJ2-5, the CDR3 gives the full variable domain: DGGITQSPKYLFRKEGQNVTLSCEQNLNHDAMYWYRQDPGQGLRLIYYSQIVNDFQKGDIAEGYSVSREKKESFPLTVTSAQKNPTAFYLCASSIGSQETQYFGPGTRLLVL.